This T cell receptor (beta chain) was found in a study of cytomegalovirus exposure and HLA in healthy donors. V gave up 8 bases and J gave up 0 bases; unmatched junction bases: 4. The CDR3 has 15 residues. Germline loops: CDR1 LNHDA, CDR2 SQIVND (reference sequence). Use of 60 Vbeta and 13 Jbeta primers characterized the PCR. TCRdb keeps only in-frame clones here, not all; method: immunoSEQ multiplex PCR. The table records roughly 76,000 clones, 70% to 85% of them present only once. This clone was detected only a few times. The receptor was isolated from a man aged 30 to 45 in good health and CMV-seronegative. Sequenced input: PBMCs. The chain combines TRBV19 with TRBJ2-6, with 7 bases identical to TRBD1. For the CDR3, the DNA is TGTGCCAGTCGGGACAGAGACTCTGGGGCCAACGTCCTGACTTTC. The encoded protein is CASRDRDSGANVLTF.